The 32 T cell receptor beta chains given below trace back to one sample, sequenced in a study of OX40 agonist ivuxolimab in advanced cancers. Sequenced by immunoSEQ multiplex PCR; TCRdb stores in-frame clones only, minus some. The sample consists of 35,000 to 50,000 clones, about 82% of them appearing once. This specimen consisted of CD4+ or CD8+ T cells sorted from blood, obtained in a trial of the OX40 agonist ivuxolimab. The receptors derive from an adult with an advanced solid tumor such as melanoma, head and neck, liver or kidney cancer.

J is TRBJ2-7 and V is TRBV11-2; D might be TRBD1 (6 bases). The CDR3 consists of 13 residues. CDR1 is SGHAT, CDR2 FQNNGV, per germline. V was cut by 5 bases and J by 4 bases, with 12 bases left in between. CDR3 protein: CASSTATGYEQYV. CDR3 bases: TGTGCCAGCAGCACCGCGACAGGTTACGAGCAGTACGTC.

V is TRBV4-1 and J is TRBJ1-6; perhaps TRBD1 as D (5 bases). Germline V gene lookup returns CDR1 MGHRA and CDR2 YSYEKL. Trimming removed 0 bases at V and 0 bases at J, with 9 bases between. This CDR3 spans 17 amino acids. CDR3 bases: TGCGCCAGCAGCCAAGATAATGGGGGCTCCTATAATTCACCCCTCCACTTT. It encodes CASSQDNGGSYNSPLHF.

In this sample, this clone turned up a few times. The V call is TRBV20-1, the J call TRBJ2-5; maybe TRBD2 (6 bases). CDR3 size: 11 residues. Germline CDR1 DFQATT, CDR2 SNEGSKA (reference sequence). Trimming stripped 6 bases from V and 9 bases from J, with 14 bases between. The CDR3 DNA follows: TGCAGTGCACATTGGGGGGAGGCCCAGTACTTC. Its translation: CSAHWGEAQYF.

As DNA, the CDR3 is TGCGCCAGCAGCCCCGAGAGTGGGGTACAGGAGACCCAGTACTTC. It encodes CASSPESGVQETQYF. The chain joins TRBV5-1 to TRBJ2-5; D unresolved. CDR3 length equals 15 residues. The V gene lost 4 bases and the J gene lost 5 bases, with 18 bases spanning the gap. Germline V CDR1 and CDR2: SGHRS, YFSETQ.

Points on this clone: The junction differs from germline at one of its ends, possibly a read error. This sequence joins TRBV30 and TRBJ2-7, with TRBD2 matching over 9 bases. The germline CDR1 and CDR2 sequences are GTSNPN and SVGIG (reference sequence). CDR3 length: 19 residues. CDR3 in DNA: TGTGCCTGGAGTGTGGGCGCGGGGGGGCTCTCGAAAAGGGCTAGCGAGCAGTGCTTC. As protein: CAWSVGAGGLSKRASEQCF. The full variable domain, with the rest looked up from reference TRBV30 and TRBJ2-7, is SQTIHQWPATLVQPVGSPLSLECTVEGTSNPNLYWYRQAAGRGLQLLFYSVGIGQISSEVPQNLSASRPQDRQFILSSKKLLLSDSGFYLCAWSVGAGGLSKRASEQCFGPGTRLTVT.

The genes are TRBV19 and TRBJ1-5, with TRBD1 as a possible D gene (6 bases). Trimming removed 3 bases from V and 6 bases from J, with 12 bases in between. Germline V lookup: CDR1 LNHDA, CDR2 SQIVND (reference sequence). The CDR3 has 14 residues. In DNA, the CDR3 is TGTGCCAGTAGTATCGGAACAGGGTTTCAGCCCCAGCATTTT. Protein sequence: CASSIGTGFQPQHF.

The chain is built from TRBV7-9 and TRBJ1-1; D gene unclear. CDR1 is SEHNR, CDR2 FQNEAQ, per germline (reference sequence). The germline V and J ends were trimmed by 1 base and 7 bases, with 7 bases remaining between them. This CDR3 comprises 12 residues. As DNA, the CDR3 is TGTGCCAGCAGCTTAGATCGGGTTGAAGCTTTCTTT. Amino acid sequence: CASSLDRVEAFF. Complete variable domain (other parts from reference TRBV7-9 and TRBJ1-1): DTGVSQNPRHKITKRGQNVTFRCDPISEHNRLYWYRQTLGQGPEFLTYFQNEAQLEKSRLLSDRFSAERPKGSFSTLEIQRTEQGDSAMYLCASSLDRVEAFFGQGTRLTVV.

V and J are TRBV5-1 and TRBJ1-2; possible D gene TRBD1, 6 bases. The CDR3 covers 15 residues. V lost 3 bases, J lost 3 bases, and 15 bases lay in between. Germline V gene data show CDR1 as SGHRS and CDR2 as YFSETQ. The CDR3 protein is CASSWGLLTYYGYTF. CDR3 nucleotide sequence: TGCGCCAGCAGCTGGGGGCTTCTGACTTACTATGGCTACACCTTC.

The CDR3 region is CASSPSILSGNTIYF. The DNA for the CDR3 is TGTGCCAGCAGCCCCAGCATTCTCTCTGGAAACACCATATATTTT. The genes are TRBV7-9 and TRBJ1-3, with D unclear. The CDR3 is made up of 15 amino acids. V lost 5 bases and J 0 bases, leaving 11 bases between the germline ends. Germline CDR1 and CDR2: SEHNR and FQNEAQ (reference sequence).

The V and J genes are TRBV2 and TRBJ2-7; possibly TRBD2 for D (6 bases). The CDR3 extends over 12 amino acids. Germline V gives CDR1 SNHLY, CDR2 FYNNEI. V gave up 7 bases and J gave up 3 bases, with 10 bases separating them. The CDR3 coding sequence is TGTGCCAGCAATGGGGAGGACTACGAGCAGTACTTC. Translation gives CASNGEDYEQYF.

This clone was detected once. This CDR3 reads CASSLLGGEKLFF. CDR3 coding DNA: TGCGCCAGCAGCCTCCTAGGTGGTGAAAAACTGTTTTTT. The V call is TRBV5-1, the J call TRBJ1-4; D remains unclear. V lost 4 bases to trimming and J lost 7 bases, with 11 bases between them. The CDR3 spans 13 residues. CDR1 is SGHRS, CDR2 YFSETQ, per germline.

In this sample, this clone turned up a few times. The chain joins TRBV29-1 to TRBJ2-3, with 13 bases matching TRBD2. The germline CDR1 and CDR2 sequences are SQVTM and ANQGSEA. Germline trimming cut 6 bases from V and 2 bases from J; bases unmatched to any gene: 5. The CDR3 consists of 15 residues. This chain's CDR3 is CSVATSGGITDTQYF. CDR3 nucleotide sequence: TGCAGCGTCGCGACTAGCGGGGGGATCACAGATACGCAGTATTTT.

Concerning this clone itself: Sequence at one end of the junction differs from germline and may be a read error. The J gene is TRBJ1-3, the V gene TRBV7-2, with TRBD1 matching 11 bases. The CDR3 has 16 residues. Germline-derived CDR1 and CDR2 are SGHTA and FQGNSA. CDR3 bases: TGCGCCAGCAGCCAGGGACAGGGGGTAGGAGGAAACACCATATATTTT. Its protein product is CASSQGQGVGGNTIYF.

This chain connects TRBV7-2 to TRBJ1-1; D ambiguous. The CDR3 runs 16 residues. CDR1 is SGHTA, CDR2 FQGNSA, per germline. Trimming took off 2 bases at V and 1 base at J, with 14 bases between the two ends. The CDR3 loop reads CASSLNPGNPNTEAFF. CDR3 DNA sequence: TGTGCCAGCAGCTTAAACCCAGGCAATCCGAACACTGAAGCTTTCTTT.

V gene TRBV7-8 combines with J gene TRBJ1-2; 11 bases are a match to TRBD1. There are 15 residues in the CDR3. With V trimmed by 6 bases and J by 8 bases, 11 bases remained unmatched. Germline CDR1 SGHVS, CDR2 FQNEAQ. CDR3 DNA: TGTGCCAGCAGTTATATCCCGGGACAGGGGGTAGGCTACACCTTC. Its translation is CASSYIPGQGVGYTF.

As regards this clone: One junction end does not reproduce the germline sequence, and a read error may be involved. This chain links TRBV28 with TRBJ2-7, with D tentatively TRBD1 (5 bases). Per germline, CDR1 MDHEN and CDR2 SYDVKM. The CDR3 spans 13 residues. CDR3 bases: TGTGCCAGCAGTTTTTCCGTGATCGACAGCCAACACTTC. It yields the protein CASSFSVIDSQHF.

This chain connects TRBV5-6 to TRBJ2-5, with D perhaps being TRBD1 or TRBD2 (5 bases each). Germline V gene sequence: CDR1 SGHDT, CDR2 YYEEEE. The CDR3 totals 15 residues. Trimming shortened V by 2 bases and J by 5 bases, and 16 bases separated the two germline ends. CDR3 sequence: CASSFGGLGEETQYF. The CDR3, as DNA: TGTGCCAGCAGCTTCGGAGGACTGGGGGAGGAGACCCAGTACTTC.

V usage is TRBV7-9 and J usage is TRBJ1-2; tentatively, D is TRBD1 (6 bases). The CDR3 covers 15 residues. Per the germline V gene, CDR1 is SEHNR and CDR2 is FQNEAQ (reference sequence). With 5 bases removed from V and 2 bases from J, the gap between germline ends came to 15 bases. CDR3 amino acids: CASSARWDTNYGYTF. The CDR3 DNA sequence: TGTGCCAGCAGCGCGCGGTGGGACACCAACTATGGCTACACCTTC.

The V call is TRBV6-6, the J call TRBJ1-6; D unclear. CDR1 and CDR2 (germline): MNHNY, SVGAGI (reference sequence). Trimming removed 0 bases from V and 7 bases from J, with 7 bases in between. There are 14 residues in the CDR3. DNA of the CDR3: TGTGCCAGCAGTTACTCGCAGGAAAATTCACCCCTCCACTTT. Translation gives CASSYSQENSPLHF.

This chain joins TRBV9 and TRBJ1-2; the match to TRBD1 covers 8 bases. The V and J ends lost 6 bases and 2 bases, in that order; junction bases with no gene match: 9. The germline V gene has CDR1 SGDLS and CDR2 YYNGEE. The CDR3 totals 15 residues. This CDR3 is CASTLSGGANYGYTF. CDR3 DNA sequence: TGTGCCAGCACCCTTTCAGGGGGCGCGAACTATGGCTACACCTTC.

The rearrangement joins TRBV14 to TRBJ2-7, with D unresolved. V lost 3 bases and J 2 bases, leaving 5 bases between the germline ends. Germline loops: CDR1 SGHDN, CDR2 FVKESK. The CDR3 consists of 12 residues. As DNA, the CDR3 is TGTGCCAGCAGCCAGGGAACCTACGAGCAGTACGTC. Amino acid sequence: CASSQGTYEQYV.

The chain's CDR3 is CASSKTVGQTGELFF. CDR3 DNA: TGTGCCAGCAGCAAAACGGTGGGACAAACCGGGGAGCTGTTTTTT. The chain couples TRBV11-3 to TRBJ2-2; the D gene is possibly TRBD1 (6 bases). The CDR3 runs 15 residues. The germline V and J ends were trimmed by 5 bases and 5 bases, with 15 bases remaining between them. The germline CDR1 and CDR2 sequences are SGHNT and YENEEA.

This sequence joins TRBV15 and TRBJ1-2; D may be TRBD1 (6 bases). From germline, CDR1 is LNHNV and CDR2 YYDKDF (reference sequence). With 0 bases removed from V and 7 bases from J, the gap between germline ends came to 18 bases. The CDR3 is 16 residues long. The CDR3 bases are TGTGCCACCAGCAGAGATAAGGACAGCGTCTGGGGTGGCTACACCTTC. Encoded protein: CATSRDKDSVWGGYTF.

This sequence joins TRBV4-3 and TRBJ2-2; no definite D call. The CDR3 extends over 18 amino acids. V was clipped by 0 bases and J by 4 bases, with 18 bases between them. Germline V gene sequence: CDR1 LGHNA, CDR2 YSLEER. CDR3 sequence (DNA): TGCGCCAGCAGCCAAGATGCTTATCGTGGGGTAGGCACCGGGGAGCTGTTTTTT. This gives the protein CASSQDAYRGVGTGELFF.

This clone has a single count. V gene TRBV29-1 combines with J gene TRBJ1-1, with 9 bases that match TRBD1. V dropped 6 bases and J dropped 3; count of bases not matched to a gene: 5. Looked up from germline, CDR1 is SQVTM and CDR2 is ANQGSEA. CDR3 size: 13 residues. CDR3 DNA: TGCAGCGTCGCCGGGACAGGGCACACTGAAGCTTTCTTT. Residues: CSVAGTGHTEAFF.

The rearrangement uses TRBV28 and TRBJ1-2; TRBD1 matches at 8 bases. CDR3 size: 16 residues. V dropped 6 bases and J dropped 4; count of bases not matched to a gene: 13. Looked up from germline, CDR1 is MDHEN and CDR2 is SYDVKM. CDR3 in amino acids: CASRTPRTGHIYGYTF. CDR3 sequence (DNA): TGTGCCAGCAGGACGCCGCGGACAGGGCACATCTATGGCTACACCTTC.

V is TRBV9 and J is TRBJ2-2; 14 bases match TRBD2. V dropped 5 bases and J dropped 1; count of bases not matched to a gene: 7. The CDR3 covers 18 residues. Looked up from germline, CDR1 is SGDLS and CDR2 is YYNGEE. For the CDR3, the DNA is TGTGCCAGCAGGGACGGACTAGCGGGGGGCCGGAACACCGGGGAGCTGTTTTTT. It specifies CASRDGLAGGRNTGELFF.

This chain uses TRBV10-2 with TRBJ2-7; D could derive from TRBD1 or TRBD2 (6 bases each). Trimming stripped 6 bases from V and 0 bases from J, with 18 bases between. The CDR3 runs to 16 residues. CDR1 is WSHSY and CDR2 is SAAADI in the germline V gene. CDR3 protein: CASSGGGPRTSYEQYV. Written as DNA, the CDR3 is TGCGCCAGCAGCGGGGGCGGCCCGCGGACCTCCTACGAGCAGTACGTC.

V gene TRBV5-5 combines with J gene TRBJ2-7, with D maybe TRBD1 (6 bases). CDR1 and CDR2 from the germline V gene are SGHKS and YYEKEE (reference sequence). The V and J ends lost 3 bases and 4 bases respectively, with 8 bases between them. The length of the CDR3 is 12 residues. CDR3 DNA sequence: TGTGCCAGCAGCTATACAGGGTACGAGCAGTACTTC. It translates to CASSYTGYEQYF.

The gene calls are TRBV5-4 and TRBJ1-2, with D perhaps TRBD1 (5 bases). The CDR3 sequence is 14 residues long. Germline lookup yields CDR1 SGHNT and CDR2 YYREEE (reference sequence). V was shortened by 4 bases and J by 3 bases, with 13 bases between the two germline ends. The CDR3 nucleotides are TGTGCCAGCAGCCCCCGGGGGGAGGACTATGGCTACACCTTC. Encoded protein: CASSPRGEDYGYTF.

This clone was counted between two and nine times. The chain couples TRBV9 to TRBJ2-7, with D maybe TRBD1 (6 bases). Between the trimmed V and J ends, which lost 4 bases and 0 bases, there was a span of 14 bases. Looked up from germline, CDR1 is SGDLS and CDR2 is YYNGEE. The CDR3 totals 15 residues. The CDR3, as DNA: TGTGCCAGCAGCCCGACAGGACGGAGCTCCTACGAGCAGTACTTC. This encodes CASSPTGRSSYEQYF.

V and J are TRBV9 and TRBJ2-5; 11 bases agree with TRBD2. CDR1 SGDLS and CDR2 YYNGEE come from the germline V gene. The V gene end was trimmed by 4 bases and the J gene end by 2 bases; junction bases not matched to a gene: 7. CDR3 length: 16 amino acids. CDR3 DNA sequence: TGTGCCAGCAGCCCAAGACTAGCGGGGTTTCAAGAGACCCAGTACTTC. Translation gives CASSPRLAGFQETQYF.